Included here is one T cell receptor (beta chain) sequence, with context. Its antigen is not known. The total RNA came straight from whole blood, and T cells were not sorted beforehand. This specimen belongs to a study of monozygotic twins with inflammatory bowel disease. Whole-study results and caveats: The sharing of clonotypes with others was lower in IBD patients than in healthy twins, especially with disease activity.

The CDR3 runs 12 residues. The germline CDR1 and CDR2 sequences are SQVTM and ANQGSEA. The UMIs contained a 6-nucleotide sample barcode. They were added by template switching during cDNA synthesis. For each CDR3 protein, TCRdb gives one entry from its re-call of the 5' RACE reads, without DNA. Reported are more than 300,000 distinct CDR3 sequences; the ten largest clones contain 5.5% to 6.5%. This TCR was sampled from a human donor with ulcerative colitis or Crohn's disease, or a healthy co-twin of an affected twin (not recorded which). Sequenced: blood. The V call is TRBV29-1, the J call TRBJ2-1; checking the TCRdb D call of TRBD2 is not possible without DNA. CDR3 sequence: CSVGGTNNEQFF.